The clone carrying this T cell receptor beta chain is deemed medium-sized by its frequency. Its antigen remains unidentified. Each sample's input was around 250 ng genomic DNA, some 38,000 genome equivalents. The data stem from a study of T cell clusters in autoimmune cytopenias. General study points: No experiment has yet validated the function of the T cell clusters defined in silico.

Germline-derived CDR1 and CDR2 are GTSNPN and SVGIG (reference sequence). The CDR3 extends over 11 amino acids. TRB was amplified by touch-down multiplex PCR, primer pools A and B combined. TCRdb reprocessed the multiplex PCR reads and stores each CDR3 protein as one record, lacking DNA. The sample holds 5,500 to 8,000 distinct CDR3 sequences. Another study also made use of these data, one on T cell repertoires in aging, cancer and after chemotherapy. That study reports: Over several months to years, re-sampled healthy donor repertoires clearly shared clones. Healthy donors lost TCR diversity with age mainly through richness, cancer patients through richness and evenness. Rebound thymic output was suggested by rising median generation probability during chemotherapy in each cancer cohort.

This TCR derives from a human donor in good health. The chain combines TRBV30 with TRBJ1-1; the D call from TCRdb, TRBD1, cannot be confirmed without DNA. The material sequenced was peripheral blood. CDR3: CAWKGGRGAFF.